What follows describes a single TCR beta chain. Its antigen remains unknown. TCRdb's copy holds only in-frame clones and misses some; the assay was immunoSEQ multiplex PCR. The table includes roughly 2.1 million clones, about 92% detected once. The CDR3 is made up of 13 amino acids. Germline CDR1 reads SQVTM; CDR2 reads ANQGSEA. V lost 1 base and J 2 bases, leaving 6 bases between the germline ends. The source of the sample is a study of shared clonotypes between healthy human individuals. Regarding the study as a whole: Among a few donors, roughly 5.5% of naive CD4 clonotypes were found in common.

It was CD45RO-negative cells, positively selected for CCR7, that made up naive CD8 cells, with terminally differentiated effector memory CD45RA+ cells excluded. The receptor's source is a man aged 18 to 30 in good health. Some clones in this sample may be carry-over from other donors' samples. Sequencing was performed on naive CD8+ T cells from PBMCs. This chain joins TRBV29-1 and TRBJ2-1; D not resolved. Written as DNA, the CDR3 is TGCAGCGTTGAAGCGCGGACCTACAATGAGCAGTTCTTC. It translates to CSVEARTYNEQFF.